This TCR beta chain stems from a study of cytomegalovirus exposure and HLA in healthy donors. Study at large: Both the 120 or so validation repertoires and the roughly 620 first-cohort repertoires used the same platform, as reported by a later analysis. Findings of the study overall: Specific recognition of CMV antigens was confirmed in vitro for a few chains (all CMV-associated). In the roughly 120 validation repertoires, a later analysis found that first-cohort TCR clusters tended to co-occur.

On this clone: Its matching antigen is unknown.

With V trimmed by 1 base and J by 9 bases, 5 bases remained unmatched. Per the germline V gene, CDR1 is MNHEY and CDR2 is SMNVEV (reference sequence). The CDR3 has 15 residues. Here immunoSEQ multiplex PCR was the method, and the copy in TCRdb shows in-frame clones only, minus some. This table holds approximately 270,000 clones, 70% to 90% found once. The sequence was obtained from a woman in her late teens or twenties in good health and CMV-seronegative. The V and J genes are TRBV27 and TRBJ1-6, with 8 positions matching TRBD1. The source material was PBMCs. The DNA of the CDR3 is TGTGCCAGCAGTTTATGGGCAGGGGGCATTTCACCCCTCCACTTT. Translating it yields CASSLWAGGISPLHF.